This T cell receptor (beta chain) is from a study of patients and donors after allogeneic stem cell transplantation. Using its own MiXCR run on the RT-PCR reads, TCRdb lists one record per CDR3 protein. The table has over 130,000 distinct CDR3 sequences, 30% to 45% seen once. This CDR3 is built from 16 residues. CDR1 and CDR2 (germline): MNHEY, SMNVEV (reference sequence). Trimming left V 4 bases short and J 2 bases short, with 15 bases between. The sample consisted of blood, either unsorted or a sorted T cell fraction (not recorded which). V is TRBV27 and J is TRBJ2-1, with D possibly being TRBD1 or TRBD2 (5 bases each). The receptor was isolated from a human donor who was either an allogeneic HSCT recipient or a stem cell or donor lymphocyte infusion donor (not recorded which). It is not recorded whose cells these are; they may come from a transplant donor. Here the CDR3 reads CASSSIGTTPYNEQFF. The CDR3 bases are TGTGCCAGCAGTTCGATCGGGACCACCCCCTACAATGAGCAGTTCTTC.